Only a few counts were recorded for the clone carrying this T cell receptor beta chain. This sample was taken from a study of T cells in Graves' hyperthyroidism and ophthalmopathy. Across the study: Sampling of peripheral blood happened at initial diagnosis, prior to any treatment.

What was amplified from RNA transcripts were TCR beta CDR3 regions. HTBI primers were the set used in a first-round RT-PCR of the TCR CDR3. TCRdb recomputed calls from the multiplex PCR reads with MiXCR, one row per CDR3 protein. The table has about 560,000 distinct CDR3 sequences, over 15% seen once. Graves' hyperthyroidism was deemed stable absent ophthalmopathy progression within 18 months. PBMCs were collected from an approximately 9.2 ml volume of fresh peripheral blood. Sequences were obtained from blood. This clonotype was obtained from a woman younger than 30 with Graves' hyperthyroidism.

CDR3 protein: CASSEGGVPYNEQFF. CDR3 DNA sequence: TGTGCCAGCAGTGAAGGGGGTGTGCCTTACAATGAGCAGTTCTTC. V gene TRBV6-1 combines with J gene TRBJ2-1, with D unresolved. The V and J ends lost 1 base and 4 bases respectively, with 11 bases between them. The CDR3 covers 15 residues. Germline values: CDR1 MNHNS, CDR2 SASEGT.